These 18 T cell receptor beta chains share one sample of origin, sequenced in a study of blood T cells in healthy people across ages. PCR was performed a second time for about 6 to 12 cycles using a sample-barcoded 5' primer and a J-beta primer mix. TCRdb re-analysed the 5' RACE reads in MiXCR, keeping a single row per CDR3 protein. The data hold fewer than 950,000 distinct CDR3 sequences, with around 36% observed a single time. The sequenced sample was blood. The receptors stem from a man between 18 and 35 years old in good health.

This clonotype was seen more than once but under ten times. The rearrangement links TRBV4-3 to TRBJ2-1; 13 nucleotides align to TRBD2. V dropped 1 base and J dropped 0; count of bases not matched to a gene: 9. The CDR3 totals 20 residues. Germline CDR1 LGHNA, CDR2 YSLEER. For the CDR3, the DNA is TGCGCCAGCAGCCAAGGACTAGCGGGGGGTTCCACGAGCTCCTACAATGAGCAGTTCTTC. Encoded protein: CASSQGLAGGSTSSYNEQFF.

This clonotype was detected a few times. V usage is TRBV7-2 and J usage is TRBJ2-1; 13 nucleotides agree with TRBD2. TRBJ2-7 explains the end of the DNA better; the J call may be wrong. The CDR3 length is 20 residues. From germline, CDR1 is SGHTA and CDR2 FQGNSA. CDR3 DNA sequence: TGTGCCAGCAGCGGGACGGGACTAGCGGGGTCCCCGAGCTCCTACAATGAGCAGTACTTC. Its translation: CASSGTGLAGSPSSYNEQYF.

This chain uses TRBV10-1 with TRBJ2-3, with 9 bases that match TRBD2. The CDR3 covers 15 residues. Germline loops: CDR1 WNHNN, CDR2 SYGVQD (reference sequence). V lost 7 bases, J lost 3 bases, and 8 bases stayed unmatched. This chain's CDR3 is CASTKGSGGTDTQYF. The CDR3, as DNA: TGCGCCAGCACCAAAGGTAGCGGGGGTACAGATACGCAGTATTTT.

The genes are TRBV20-1 and TRBJ2-2, with 7 bases identical to TRBD1. Losses at the gene ends were 1 base for V and 2 bases for J; bases not matched to a gene: 4. CDR3 length: 15 amino acids. The V gene's germline CDR1 is DFQATT and CDR2 SNEGSKA (reference sequence). CDR3 protein: CSARGGTANTGELFF. The CDR3 coding sequence is TGCAGTGCTAGAGGGGGGACAGCTAACACCGGGGAGCTGTTTTTT.

This clonotype was seen a few times. This chain links TRBV6-5 with TRBJ1-2; D is unresolved. This CDR3 has 12 residues. The ends were cut back, 4 bases at V and 7 bases at J, with 10 bases in the middle. CDR1 is MNHEY and CDR2 is SVGAGI in the germline V gene. The DNA of the CDR3 is TGTGCCAGCAGTTCTCCTCTCGGTGGCTACACCTTC. Amino acid sequence: CASSSPLGGYTF.

About this clonotype itself: The junction differs from germline at one of its ends, possibly a read error. The rearrangement uses TRBV12-3 or TRBV12-4 and TRBJ2-5; 9 nucleotides match TRBD1. This CDR3 contains 13 residues. As DNA, the CDR3 is TGTGCCAGTACTAACCGGGACAGGGAGACCCAGCACTTC. Protein sequence: CASTNRDRETQHF.

The genes are TRBV4-2 and TRBJ2-7, with D perhaps TRBD1 (6 bases). The CDR3 consists of 18 residues. Germline assignment: CDR1 LGHNA and CDR2 YNFKEQ. The germline V and J ends were trimmed by 3 bases and 0 bases, with 21 bases remaining between them. The CDR3 loop reads CASSHDVPTGHSSYEQYF. DNA of the CDR3: TGTGCCAGCAGCCACGACGTCCCTACGGGACACAGCTCCTACGAGCAGTACTTC.

The chain employs TRBV20-1 and TRBJ1-5, with TRBD1 as a possible D gene (6 bases). Germline V gene data show CDR1 as DFQATT and CDR2 as SNEGSKA (reference sequence). This CDR3 is built from 14 residues. CDR3 nucleotides: TGCGGCGCCCGCAGGGGTCCAAGCAATCAGCCCCAGCATTTT. Translated: CGARRGPSNQPQHF.

In regard to this clonotype: At one end, the junction sequence differs from germline, possibly due to a read error. This chain uses TRBV5-1 with TRBJ1-1; D remains ambiguous. The CDR3 sequence is 16 residues long. CDR1 and CDR2 (germline): SGHRS, YFSETQ. The CDR3 DNA reads as TGCGCCAGCAGATTGGAGGCCGGGCAGGTGAACACTGAAGCTTTCTTT. Encoded protein: CASRLEAGQVNTEAFF.

Details on this clonotype: Its ends do not fully match the called genes, so a read error is possible. This chain uses TRBV5-1 with TRBJ1-2; tentative D call: TRBD1 (5 bases). The CDR3 is 15 amino acids. CDR1 and CDR2 (germline): SGHRS, YFSETQ. The CDR3 DNA is TGCGCCAGCAGCTATGGAGGGGACGCAAACTATGGCTTCACCTTC. Residues: CASSYGGDANYGFTF.

This clonotype was counted a few times. The chain links TRBV20-1 to TRBJ1-5, with 9 positions matching TRBD1. The junction had 5 bases not matched to a gene; V was cut back by 0 bases and J by 5 bases. Germline-derived CDR1 and CDR2 are DFQATT and SNEGSKA (reference sequence). The CDR3 length is 15 residues. CDR3 sequence reads: CSAREGGTGHQPQHF. The CDR3 DNA follows: TGCAGTGCTAGAGAGGGCGGGACAGGGCATCAGCCCCAGCATTTT.

This clonotype was recorded a few times. The rearrangement links TRBV29-1 to TRBJ1-2, with D possibly being TRBD1 (6 bases). The V and J ends lost 4 bases and 2 bases respectively, with 11 bases between them. This CDR3 contains 13 residues. CDR1 SQVTM and CDR2 ANQGSEA come from the germline V gene. The CDR3 protein is CSVVGGSNYGYTF. CDR3 nucleotide sequence: TGCAGCGTTGTAGGGGGTTCAAACTATGGCTACACCTTC.

This clonotype is a singleton in its sample. The gene calls are TRBV20-1 and TRBJ1-3; maybe TRBD1 (5 bases). The CDR3 runs 15 residues. V lost 0 bases, J lost 2 bases, and 11 bases lay in between. Looked up from germline, CDR1 is DFQATT and CDR2 is SNEGSKA (reference sequence). CDR3 sequence reads: CSARDDGGAGNTIYF. The CDR3 coding sequence is TGCAGTGCTAGAGATGACGGGGGAGCTGGAAACACCATATATTTT.

This clonotype was counted only a few times. The gene calls are TRBV5-1 and TRBJ2-5; the D call may be TRBD1 or TRBD2 (5 bases each). Germline V CDR1 and CDR2: SGHRS, YFSETQ. This CDR3 has 14 residues. Between the trimmed V and J ends, which lost 4 bases and 2 bases, there was a span of 12 bases. The CDR3 nucleotides are TGCGCCAGCAGCGTCGGGACGGCACAAGAGACCCAGTACTTC. Amino acids: CASSVGTAQETQYF.

The chain's CDR3 is CASSGTASGQPQHF. The CDR3 bases are TGTGCCAGCAGCGGGACAGCTTCAGGTCAGCCCCAGCATTTT. The V call is TRBV3-1, the J call TRBJ1-5; 7 bases are a match to TRBD1. The CDR3 totals 14 residues. J was trimmed by 6 bases and V by 5 bases; bases with no gene match: 7. Germline loops: CDR1 LGHDT, CDR2 YNNKEL (reference sequence).

This clonotype was seen more than once but under ten times. This chain links TRBV7-9 with TRBJ1-5, with D perhaps TRBD1 (5 bases). This CDR3 is built from 14 residues. Trimming cost V 5 bases and J 5 bases, with 13 bases left between them. Germline V gives CDR1 SEHNR, CDR2 FQNEAQ (reference sequence). The CDR3 here is CASSRAGGDQPQHF. CDR3 coding DNA: TGTGCCAGCAGCCGAGCCGGGGGAGATCAGCCCCAGCATTTT.

The chain carries TRBV21-1 and TRBJ2-7. TRBV21-1 is designated a pseudogene. The CDR3 sequence is 10 residues long. The CDR3 loop reads CASDSYEQYF. DNA of the CDR3: TGTGCCAGCGATTCCTACGAGCAGTACTTC.

This clonotype was observed a handful of times. The gene calls are TRBV3-1 and TRBJ2-3; TRBD2 is a possible D gene (6 bases). The V gene lost 4 bases and the J gene lost 2 bases, with 19 bases spanning the gap. The germline CDR1 and CDR2 sequences are LGHDT and YNNKEL (reference sequence). The CDR3 runs 17 residues. The CDR3 loop reads CASSRAAGGSYTDTQYF. In nucleotides, the CDR3 is TGTGCCAGCAGCCGGGCGGCCGGGGGATCTTACACAGATACGCAGTATTTT.